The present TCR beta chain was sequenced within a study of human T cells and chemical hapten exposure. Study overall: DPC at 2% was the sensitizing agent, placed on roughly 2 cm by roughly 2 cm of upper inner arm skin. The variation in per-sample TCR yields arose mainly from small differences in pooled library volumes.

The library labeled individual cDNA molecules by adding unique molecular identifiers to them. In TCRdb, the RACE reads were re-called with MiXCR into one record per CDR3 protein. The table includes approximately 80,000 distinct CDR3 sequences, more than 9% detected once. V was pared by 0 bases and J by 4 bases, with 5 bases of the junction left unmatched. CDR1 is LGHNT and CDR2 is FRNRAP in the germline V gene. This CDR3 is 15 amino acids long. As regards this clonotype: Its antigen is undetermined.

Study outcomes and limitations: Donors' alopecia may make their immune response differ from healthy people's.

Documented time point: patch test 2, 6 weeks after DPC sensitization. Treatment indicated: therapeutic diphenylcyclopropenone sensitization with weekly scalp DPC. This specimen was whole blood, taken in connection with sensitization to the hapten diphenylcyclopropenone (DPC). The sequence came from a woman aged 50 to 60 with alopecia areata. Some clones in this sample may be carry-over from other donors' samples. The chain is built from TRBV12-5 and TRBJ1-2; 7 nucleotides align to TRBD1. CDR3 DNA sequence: TGTGCTAGTGGTTTGGTACGACAGGGCGCCTATGGCTACACCTTC. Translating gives CASGLVRQGAYGYTF.